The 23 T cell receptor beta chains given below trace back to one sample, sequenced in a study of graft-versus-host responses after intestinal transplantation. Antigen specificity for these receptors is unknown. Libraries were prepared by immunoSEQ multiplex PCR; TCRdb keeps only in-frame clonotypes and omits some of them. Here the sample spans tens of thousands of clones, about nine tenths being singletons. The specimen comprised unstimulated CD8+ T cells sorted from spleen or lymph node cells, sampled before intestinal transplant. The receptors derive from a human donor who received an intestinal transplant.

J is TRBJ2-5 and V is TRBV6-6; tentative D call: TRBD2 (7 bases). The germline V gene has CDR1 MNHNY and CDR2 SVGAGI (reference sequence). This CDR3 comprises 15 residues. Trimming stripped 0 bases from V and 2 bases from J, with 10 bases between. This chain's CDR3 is CASSYSGGQQETQYF. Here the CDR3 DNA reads TGTGCCAGCAGTTACTCGGGGGGGCAACAAGAGACCCAGTACTTC.

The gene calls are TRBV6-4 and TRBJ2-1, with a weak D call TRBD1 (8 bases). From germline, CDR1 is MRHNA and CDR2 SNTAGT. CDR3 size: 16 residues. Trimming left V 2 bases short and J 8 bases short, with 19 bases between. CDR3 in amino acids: CASSDTGGEGLHEQFF. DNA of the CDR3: TGTGCCAGCAGTGACACAGGGGGGGAGGGGCTGCATGAGCAGTTCTTC.

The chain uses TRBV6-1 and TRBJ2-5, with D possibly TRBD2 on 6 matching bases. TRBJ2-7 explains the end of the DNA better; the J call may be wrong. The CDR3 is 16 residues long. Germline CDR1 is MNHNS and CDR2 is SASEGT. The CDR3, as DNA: TGTGCCAGCAGTGAAGCCCCCTGGGGGGTTGGACACGAGCAGTACTTC. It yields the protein CASSEAPWGVGHEQYF.

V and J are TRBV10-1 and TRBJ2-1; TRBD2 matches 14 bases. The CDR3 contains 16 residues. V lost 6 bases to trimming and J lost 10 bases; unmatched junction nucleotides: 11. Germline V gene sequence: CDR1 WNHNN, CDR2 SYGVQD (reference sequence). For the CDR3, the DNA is TGCGCCAGCAGCCCCGGACTAGCGGGGGGCCTTCGGGAGCAGTTCTTC. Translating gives CASSPGLAGGLREQFF.

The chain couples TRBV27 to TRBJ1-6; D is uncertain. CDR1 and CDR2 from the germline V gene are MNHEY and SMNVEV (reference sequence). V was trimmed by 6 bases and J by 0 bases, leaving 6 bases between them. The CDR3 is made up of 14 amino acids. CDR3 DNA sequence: TGTGCCAGCAGGGGGAGCTCCTATAATTCACCCCTCCACTTT. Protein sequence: CASRGSSYNSPLHF.

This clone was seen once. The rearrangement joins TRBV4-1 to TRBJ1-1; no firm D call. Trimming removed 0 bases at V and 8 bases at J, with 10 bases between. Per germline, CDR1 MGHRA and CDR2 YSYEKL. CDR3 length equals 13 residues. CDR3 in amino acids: CASSQEPRSEAFF. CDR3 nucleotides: TGCGCCAGCAGCCAAGAACCCAGGTCGGAAGCTTTCTTT.

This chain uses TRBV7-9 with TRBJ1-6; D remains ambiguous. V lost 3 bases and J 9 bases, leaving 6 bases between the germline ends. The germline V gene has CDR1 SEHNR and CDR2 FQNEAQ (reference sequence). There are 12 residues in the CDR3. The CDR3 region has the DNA TGTGCCAGCAGCTTGTCGAGTTCACCCCTCCACTTT. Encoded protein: CASSLSSSPLHF.

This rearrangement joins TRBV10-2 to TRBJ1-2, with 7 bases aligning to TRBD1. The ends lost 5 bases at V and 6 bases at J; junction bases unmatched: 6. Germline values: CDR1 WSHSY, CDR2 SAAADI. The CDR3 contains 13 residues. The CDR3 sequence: CASSITGEDGYTF. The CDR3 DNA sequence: TGCGCCAGCAGTATAACAGGGGAGGATGGCTACACCTTC.

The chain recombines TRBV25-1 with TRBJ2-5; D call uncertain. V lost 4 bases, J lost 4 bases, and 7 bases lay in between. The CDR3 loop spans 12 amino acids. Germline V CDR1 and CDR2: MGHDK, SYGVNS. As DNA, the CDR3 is TGTGCCAGCAGTGGGGCCACAGAGACCCAGTACTTC. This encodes CASSGATETQYF. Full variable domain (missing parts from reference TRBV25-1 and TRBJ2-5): EADIYQTPRYLVIGTGKKITLECSQTMGHDKMYWYQQDPGMELHLIHYSYGVNSTEKGDLSSESTVSRIRTEHFPLTLESARPSHTSQYLCASSGATETQYFGPGTRLLVL.

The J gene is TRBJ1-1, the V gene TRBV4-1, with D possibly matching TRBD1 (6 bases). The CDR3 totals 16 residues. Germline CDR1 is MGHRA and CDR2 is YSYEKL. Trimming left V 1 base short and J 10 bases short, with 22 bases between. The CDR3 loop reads CASSQAQGSNTLIAFF. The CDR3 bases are TGCGCCAGCAGCCAAGCTCAGGGGAGCAACACCTTAATAGCTTTCTTT.

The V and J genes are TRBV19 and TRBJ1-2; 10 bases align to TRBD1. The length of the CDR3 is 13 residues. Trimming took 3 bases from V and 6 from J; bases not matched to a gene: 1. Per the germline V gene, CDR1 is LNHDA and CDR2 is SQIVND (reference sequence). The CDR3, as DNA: TGTGCCAGTAGTATGGGGACAGGGGATGGCTACACCTTC. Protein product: CASSMGTGDGYTF.

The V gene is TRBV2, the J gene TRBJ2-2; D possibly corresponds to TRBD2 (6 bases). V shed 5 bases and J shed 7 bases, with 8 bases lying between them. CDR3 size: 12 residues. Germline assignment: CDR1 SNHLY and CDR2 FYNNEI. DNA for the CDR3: TGTGCCAGCAGTACCGGGGGCGGGGAGCTGTTTTTT. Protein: CASSTGGGELFF. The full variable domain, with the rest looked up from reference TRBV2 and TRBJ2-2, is EPEVTQTPSHQVTQMGQEVILRCVPISNHLYFYWYRQILGQKVEFLVSFYNNEISEKSEIFDDQFSVERPDGSNFTLKIRSTKLEDSAMYFCASSTGGGELFFGEGSRLTVL.

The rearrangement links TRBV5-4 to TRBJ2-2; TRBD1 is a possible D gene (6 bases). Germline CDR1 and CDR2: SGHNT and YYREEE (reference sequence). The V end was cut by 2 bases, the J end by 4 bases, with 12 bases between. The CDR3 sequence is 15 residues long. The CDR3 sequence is CASSFPGHSTGELFF. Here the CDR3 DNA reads TGTGCCAGCAGCTTCCCGGGACACTCCACCGGGGAGCTGTTTTTT.

The CDR3 DNA reads TGTGCCAGCAGCGGGGCGGGGGAGCAGTACTTC. Its translation: CASSGAGEQYF. V is TRBV11-2 and J is TRBJ2-7; tentative D call: TRBD2 (6 bases). Germline CDR1 and CDR2: SGHAT and FQNNGV. Trimming took off 5 bases at V and 7 bases at J, with 9 bases between the two ends. The CDR3 length is 11 residues.

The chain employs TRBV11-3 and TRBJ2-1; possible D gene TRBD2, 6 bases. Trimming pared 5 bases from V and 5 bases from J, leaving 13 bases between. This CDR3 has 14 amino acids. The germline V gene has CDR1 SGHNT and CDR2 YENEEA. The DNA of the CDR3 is TGTGCCAGCAGCCGGCTGGGCGGGGACAATGAGCAGTTCTTC. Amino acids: CASSRLGGDNEQFF.

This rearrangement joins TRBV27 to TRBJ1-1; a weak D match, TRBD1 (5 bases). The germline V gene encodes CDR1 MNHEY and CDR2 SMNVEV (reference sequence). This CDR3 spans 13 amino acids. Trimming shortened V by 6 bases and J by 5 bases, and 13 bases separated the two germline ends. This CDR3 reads CASSGRGGTEAFF. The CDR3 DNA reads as TGTGCCAGCAGCGGGCGGGGCGGTACTGAAGCTTTCTTT.

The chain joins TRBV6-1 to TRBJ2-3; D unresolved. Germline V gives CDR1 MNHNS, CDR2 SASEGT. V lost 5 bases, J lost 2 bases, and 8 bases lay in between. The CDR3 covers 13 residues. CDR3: CASSQWLTDTQYF. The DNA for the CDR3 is TGTGCCAGCAGTCAGTGGCTCACAGATACGCAGTATTTT.

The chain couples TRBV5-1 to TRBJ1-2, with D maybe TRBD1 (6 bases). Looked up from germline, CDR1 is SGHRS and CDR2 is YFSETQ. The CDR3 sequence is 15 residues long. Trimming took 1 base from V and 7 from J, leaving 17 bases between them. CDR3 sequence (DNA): TGCGCCAGCAGCTTGAGTGGCCCAGGGGAGGGTGGCTACACCTTC. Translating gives CASSLSGPGEGGYTF.

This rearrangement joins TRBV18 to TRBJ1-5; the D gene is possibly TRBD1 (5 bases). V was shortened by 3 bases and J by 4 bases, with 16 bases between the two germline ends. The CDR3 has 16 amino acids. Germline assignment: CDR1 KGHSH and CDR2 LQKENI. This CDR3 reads CASSPGWGGTNQPQHF. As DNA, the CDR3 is TGTGCCAGCTCACCCGGCTGGGGCGGTACTAATCAGCCCCAGCATTTT.

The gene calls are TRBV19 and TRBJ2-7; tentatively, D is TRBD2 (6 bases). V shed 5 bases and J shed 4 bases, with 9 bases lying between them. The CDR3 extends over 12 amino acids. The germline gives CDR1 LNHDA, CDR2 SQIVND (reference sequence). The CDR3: CASSGTSYEQYF. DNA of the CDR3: TGTGCCAGTAGTGGGACTTCGTACGAGCAGTACTTC. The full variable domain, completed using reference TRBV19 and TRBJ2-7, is DGGITQSPKYLFRKEGQNVTLSCEQNLNHDAMYWYRQDPGQGLRLIYYSQIVNDFQKGDIAEGYSVSREKKESFPLTVTSAQKNPTAFYLCASSGTSYEQYFGPGTRLTVT.

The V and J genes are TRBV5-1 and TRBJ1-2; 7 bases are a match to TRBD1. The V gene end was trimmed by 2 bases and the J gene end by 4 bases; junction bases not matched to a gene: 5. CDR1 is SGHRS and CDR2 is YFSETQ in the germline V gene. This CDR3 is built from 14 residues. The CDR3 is CASSFDRAFYGYTF. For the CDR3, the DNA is TGCGCCAGCAGCTTCGACAGGGCCTTCTATGGCTACACCTTC.

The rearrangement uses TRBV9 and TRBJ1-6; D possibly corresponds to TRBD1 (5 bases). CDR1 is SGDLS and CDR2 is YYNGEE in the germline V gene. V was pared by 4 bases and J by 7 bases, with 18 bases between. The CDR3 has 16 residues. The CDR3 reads CASSNPETARNSPLHF. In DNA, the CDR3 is TGTGCCAGCAGCAACCCAGAGACAGCACGGAATTCACCCCTCCACTTT.

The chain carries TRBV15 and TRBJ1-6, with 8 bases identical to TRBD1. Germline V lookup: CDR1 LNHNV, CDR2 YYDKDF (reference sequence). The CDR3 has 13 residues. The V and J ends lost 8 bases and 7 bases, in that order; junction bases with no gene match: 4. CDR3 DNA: TGTGCCACCCAAGGGACAGGAAATTCACCCCTCCACTTT. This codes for CATQGTGNSPLHF.